This TCR beta chain was profiled in a study of cytotoxic CD8 clonotypes in ibrutinib-treated CLL. On the study more broadly: Patients: roughly twelve relapsed/refractory, approximately 15 treatment-naive, about 18 IGHV unmutated. The average sample held approximately 240,000 productive templates and approximately 93,000 productive rearrangements.

Germline-derived CDR1 and CDR2 are SGHTA and FQGNSA. The V segment lost 0 bases and the J segment 0 bases; nucleotides outside the gene matches: 4. This CDR3 region has 17 residues. Study conclusions and caveats: Baseline values of clonality outstripped age-matched healthy donors and followed circulating CD8+ T-cell counts.

With respect to this clone: What it binds is not known.

Libraries were prepared by immunoSEQ multiplex PCR; TCRdb keeps only in-frame clonotypes and omits some of them. The sample has about 44,000 clones, roughly three quarters seen once. This clonotype originated in a human donor with chronic lymphocytic leukemia. The starting material was PBMCs, obtained after 12 months of ibrutinib treatment. J is TRBJ2-3 and V is TRBV7-2; TRBD2 aligns across 9 bases. CDR3: CASSLAASGASTDTQYF. The DNA for the CDR3 is TGTGCCAGCAGCTTAGCGGCTAGCGGGGCAAGCACAGATACGCAGTATTTT.